This TCR beta chain stems from a study of T cells after somatic rescue of genetic block. Assay used: immunoSEQ multiplex PCR; TCRdb lists only in-frame clones, some missing. The table shows 13,000 to 15,000 clones, with around 70% occurring only once. This clone is medium-sized (0.01 to 0.1%) within its sample. Trimming took off 8 bases at V and 7 bases at J, with 18 bases between the two ends. Germline-derived CDR1 and CDR2 are SEHNR and FQNEAQ (reference sequence). The CDR3 runs to 14 residues. The TCR was taken from a boy aged 5-17 years. The chain recombines TRBV7-9 with TRBJ2-1; a possible D gene is TRBD2 (6 bases). The material sequenced was peripheral blood mononuclear cells (PBMCs). The CDR3 DNA is TGTGCCAGCCTCTTCGGGGGTCTTAGTAATGAGCAGTTCTTC. Translating gives CASLFGGLSNEQFF.